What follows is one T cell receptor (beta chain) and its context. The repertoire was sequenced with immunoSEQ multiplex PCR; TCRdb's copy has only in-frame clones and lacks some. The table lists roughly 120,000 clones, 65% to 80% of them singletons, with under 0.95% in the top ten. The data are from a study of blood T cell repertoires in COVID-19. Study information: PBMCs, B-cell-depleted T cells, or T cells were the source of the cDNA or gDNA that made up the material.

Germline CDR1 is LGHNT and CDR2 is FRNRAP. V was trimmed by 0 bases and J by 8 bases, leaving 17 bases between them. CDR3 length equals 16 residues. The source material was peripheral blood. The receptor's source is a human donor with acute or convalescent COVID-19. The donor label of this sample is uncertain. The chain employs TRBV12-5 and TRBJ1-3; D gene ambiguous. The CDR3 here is CASGLVIGPGGHTIYF. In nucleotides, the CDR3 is TGTGCTAGTGGTTTGGTAATCGGACCCGGAGGGCACACCATATATTTT. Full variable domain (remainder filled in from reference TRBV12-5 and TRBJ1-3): DARVTQTPRHKVTEMGQEVTMRCQPILGHNTVFWYRQTMMQGLELLAYFRNRAPLDDSGMPKDRFSAEMPDATLATLKIQPSEPRDSAVYFCASGLVIGPGGHTIYFGEGSWLTVV.